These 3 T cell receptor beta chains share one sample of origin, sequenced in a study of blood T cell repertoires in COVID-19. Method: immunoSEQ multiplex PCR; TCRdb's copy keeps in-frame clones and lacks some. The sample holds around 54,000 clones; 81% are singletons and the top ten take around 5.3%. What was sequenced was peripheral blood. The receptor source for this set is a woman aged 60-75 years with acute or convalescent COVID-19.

In nucleotides, the CDR3 is TGTGCCAGCAGCCAAAGACAGGATTCACCCCTCCACTTT. Its protein is CASSQRQDSPLHF. The V and J genes are TRBV7-2 and TRBJ1-6; D perhaps matches TRBD1 (6 bases). Germline V gene data show CDR1 as SGHTA and CDR2 as FQGNSA. The CDR3 covers 13 residues. Trimming removed 5 bases from V and 8 bases from J, with 10 bases in between. Together with reference TRBV7-2 and TRBJ1-6, the CDR3 gives the full variable domain: GAGVSQSPSNKVTEKGKDVELRCDPISGHTALYWYRQSLGQGLEFLIYFQGNSAPDKSGLPSDRFSAERTGGSVSTLTIQRTQQEDSAVYLCASSQRQDSPLHFGNGTRLTVT.

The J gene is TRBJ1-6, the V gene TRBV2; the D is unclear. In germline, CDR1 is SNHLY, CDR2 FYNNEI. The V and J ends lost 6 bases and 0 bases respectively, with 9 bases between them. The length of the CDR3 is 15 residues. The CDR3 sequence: CASREPSSYNSPLHF. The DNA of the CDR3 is TGTGCCAGCAGGGAGCCGAGCTCCTATAATTCACCCCTCCACTTT.

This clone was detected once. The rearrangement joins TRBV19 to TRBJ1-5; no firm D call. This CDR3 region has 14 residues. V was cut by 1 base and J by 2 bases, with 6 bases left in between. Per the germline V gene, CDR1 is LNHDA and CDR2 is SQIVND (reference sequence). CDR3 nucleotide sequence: TGTGCCAGTAGTATAGTTCCAGGCAATCAGCCCCAGCATTTT. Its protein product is CASSIVPGNQPQHF.